The source of this T cell receptor (beta chain) is a study of T cell repertoires in cytomegalovirus infection. About the research overall: From public TCR beta signatures came an indication of both CMV infection and matching HLA type.

The CDR3 extends over 15 amino acids. Germline-derived CDR1 and CDR2 are LGHNA and YNFKEQ. Trimming took off 0 bases at V and 8 bases at J, with 11 bases between the two ends. Study-wide results and limits: Identification of carriers of CMV plus the relevant HLA was achieved through cumulative public TCR beta family frequency.

In TCRdb, the reads were re-called with MiXCR into one record per CDR3 protein. The table records around 81,000 distinct CDR3 sequences, 35% to 50% of them present only once. In the case of this clonotype: Its cognate antigen is unknown.

Sequencing used CD8+ T cells from cultured PBMCs, obtained from culture after CMV antigen stimulation. The sequence was collected from a human donor in good health (CMV status not recorded). Some clones in this sample may be carry-over from other donors' samples. The chain carries TRBV4-2 and TRBJ1-6, with no clear D. The CDR3 spells CASSQDGQAYSPLHF. The CDR3 bases are TGTGCCAGCAGCCAAGATGGGCAGGCCTATTCACCCCTCCACTTT.